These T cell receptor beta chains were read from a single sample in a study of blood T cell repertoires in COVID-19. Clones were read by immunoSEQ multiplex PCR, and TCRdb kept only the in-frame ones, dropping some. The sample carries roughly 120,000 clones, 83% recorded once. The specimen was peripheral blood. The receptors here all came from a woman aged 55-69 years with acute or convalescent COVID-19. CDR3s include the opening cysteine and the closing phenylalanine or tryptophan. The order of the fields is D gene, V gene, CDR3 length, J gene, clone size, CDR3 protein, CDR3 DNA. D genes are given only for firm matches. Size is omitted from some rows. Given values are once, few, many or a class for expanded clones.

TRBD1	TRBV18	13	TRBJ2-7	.	CASSPGTGDEQYF	TGTGCCAGCTCACCTGGGACAGGGGACGAGCAGTACTTC
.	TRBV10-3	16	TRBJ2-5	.	CAISEGGGSHQETQYF	TGTGCCATCAGTGAGGGTGGGGGCAGCCACCAAGAGACCCAGTACTTC
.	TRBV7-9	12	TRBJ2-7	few	CASSLPPYEQYF	TGTGCCAGCAGCTTACCTCCCTACGAGCAGTACTTC
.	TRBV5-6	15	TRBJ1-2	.	CASSFPAAGAMSYTF	TGTGCCAGCAGCTTTCCCGCGGCAGGGGCAATGAGCTACACCTTC
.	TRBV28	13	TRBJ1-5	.	CASTDGGNQPQHF	TGTGCCAGCACCGACGGGGGAAATCAGCCCCAGCATTTT
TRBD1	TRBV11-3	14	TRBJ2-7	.	CASSRTGTGNEQYF	TGTGCCAGCAGCCGGACCGGGACAGGGAACGAGCAGTACTTC
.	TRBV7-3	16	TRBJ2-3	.	CASSPTSGLSNPTQYF	TGTGCCAGCAGCCCGACCAGCGGGTTGAGCAACCCCACGCAGTATTTT
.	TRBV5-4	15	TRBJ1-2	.	CASSSYGQDFYGYTF	TGTGCCAGCAGCTCCTACGGACAAGACTTCTATGGCTACACCTTC
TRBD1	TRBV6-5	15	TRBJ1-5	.	CASSRGQGSNQPQHF	TGTGCCAGCAGCCGCGGACAGGGTAGCAATCAGCCCCAGCATTTT
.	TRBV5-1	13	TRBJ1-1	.	CASGGGTGTEAFF	TGCGCCAGCGGCGGGGGGACGGGGACTGAAGCTTTCTTT
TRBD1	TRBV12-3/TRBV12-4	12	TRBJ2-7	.	CASSHLPGQERF	TGTGCCAGCAGTCATCTTCCGGGACAGGAACGCTTC
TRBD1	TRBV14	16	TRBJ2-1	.	CASSRGGQGPYNEQFF	TGTGCCAGCAGCCGAGGCGGACAGGGCCCCTACAATGAGCAGTTCTTC
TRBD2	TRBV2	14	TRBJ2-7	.	CASSSGLAGGEQYF	TGTGCCAGCAGTTCCGGACTAGCGGGGGGCGAGCAGTACTTC
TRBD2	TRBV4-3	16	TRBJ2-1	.	CASSQVAGGLYNEQFF	TGCGCCAGCAGCCAAGTGGCGGGAGGGCTCTACAATGAGCAGTTCTTC